Shown below are 29 T cell receptor beta chains from a single sample sequenced in a study of CD8 T cells in ankylosing spondylitis. General study points: Ankylosing spondylitis blood appeared to carry a characteristic TCR beta motif of 7 or 8 highly homologous variants.

TCRdb used MiXCR to reprocess the 5' RACE reads, holding one entry per CDR3 protein. This table holds under 850,000 distinct CDR3 sequences, around a fifth found once. Their specific antigens are unknown. Material for sequencing was blood, either unsorted or a sorted T cell fraction (not recorded which). The receptors were gathered from a male donor with ankylosing spondylitis.

J is TRBJ1-2 and V is TRBV9, with unresolved D. Germline V CDR1 and CDR2: SGDLS, YYNGEE. This CDR3 contains 14 residues. Trimming cost V 3 bases and J 8 bases, with 17 bases left between them. For the CDR3, the DNA is TGTGCCAGCAGCGCCAATGAAGGAATCGGGGGCTACACCTTC. It specifies CASSANEGIGGYTF.

This chain connects TRBV27 to TRBJ2-7; 10 bases agree with TRBD2. The CDR3 length is 15 residues. J lost 2 bases, V lost 0 bases, and 1 base had no gene match. In germline, CDR1 is MNHEY, CDR2 SMNVEV (reference sequence). CDR3 residues: CASSLSLAGAYEQYF. The CDR3, as DNA: TGTGCCAGCAGTTTATCTCTAGCGGGAGCCTACGAGCAGTACTTC.

The chain employs TRBV5-1 and TRBJ2-5; TRBD2 matches 9 bases. V dropped 4 bases and J dropped 4; count of bases not matched to a gene: 8. The length of the CDR3 is 15 residues. The germline CDR1 and CDR2 sequences are SGHRS and YFSETQ. CDR3 sequence reads: CASSRSGGSAETQYF. The DNA for the CDR3 is TGCGCCAGCAGCCGGAGCGGGGGGTCGGCAGAGACCCAGTACTTC.

The gene calls are TRBV9 and TRBJ2-3; no reliable D call. Per germline, CDR1 SGDLS and CDR2 YYNGEE. V was cut by 0 bases and J by 1 base, with 9 bases left in between. The CDR3 totals 15 residues. DNA of the CDR3: TGTGCCAGCAGCGTAGTGTGGCACCGCACAGATACGCAGTATTTT. Amino acid sequence: CASSVVWHRTDTQYF.

This clonotype showed up just a few times. The V and J genes are TRBV2 and TRBJ2-3; D uncertain. The CDR3 runs to 13 residues. V was trimmed by 6 bases and J by 1 base, leaving 8 bases between them. The germline CDR1 and CDR2 sequences are SNHLY and FYNNEI. Written as DNA, the CDR3 is TGTGCCAGCAGACCAGATCGCACAGATACGCAGTATTTT. Translated, it gives CASRPDRTDTQYF.

The V and J genes are TRBV27 and TRBJ2-7; a weak D match, TRBD1 (7 bases). Germline assignment: CDR1 MNHEY and CDR2 SMNVEV (reference sequence). The CDR3 consists of 17 residues. The V gene lost 5 bases and the J gene lost 2 bases, with 22 bases spanning the gap. The CDR3 DNA is TGTGCCAGCAGTGAGGAGGGGGCGGGGACCGGCCCCTACGAGCAGTACTTC. As protein: CASSEEGAGTGPYEQYF.

The rearrangement joins TRBV7-6 to TRBJ2-1, with TRBD1 matching 9 bases. The CDR3 extends over 16 amino acids. CDR1 is SGHVS and CDR2 is FNYEAQ in the germline V gene. J lost 8 bases, V lost 0 bases, and 8 bases had no gene match. CDR3 in DNA: TGTGCCAGCAGCTTAGCCTGGACAGGGGTGGGCCATGAGCAGTTCTTC. This codes for CASSLAWTGVGHEQFF.

CDR3 sequence (DNA): TGTGCCAGCAGCCCACAGGTGGGCAATCAGCCCCAGCATTTT. Its translation: CASSPQVGNQPQHF. This chain joins TRBV6-4 and TRBJ1-5, with D perhaps TRBD1 (5 bases). CDR1 is MRHNA, CDR2 SNTAGT, per germline. The CDR3 sequence is 14 residues long. V was shortened by 6 bases and J by 2 bases, with 11 bases between the two germline ends.

The chain is built from TRBV7-3 and TRBJ2-2, with D possibly called TRBD1 or TRBD2 (5 bases each). V gave up 5 bases and J gave up 7 bases, with 14 bases separating them. Germline lookup yields CDR1 SGHTA and CDR2 FQGTGA. The CDR3 is 14 residues long. CDR3 sequence (DNA): TGTGCCAGCAGCGACACTACTAGGGGCGGGGAGCTGTTTTTT. Its protein is CASSDTTRGGELFF.

The table lists this clonotype with a few counts. V and J are TRBV3-1 and TRBJ2-1, with 7 bases identical to TRBD2. Germline assignment: CDR1 LGHDT and CDR2 YNNKEL (reference sequence). V lost 1 base and J lost 3; bases outside the gene matches: 15. CDR3 length equals 19 residues. The CDR3, as DNA: TGTGCCAGCAGCCAAGGGGGACGTAGGACTAGTGGATTCTACAATGAGCAGTTCTTC. Amino acid sequence: CASSQGGRRTSGFYNEQFF.

This clonotype was seen more than once but under ten times. The chain uses TRBV24-1 and TRBJ1-5; perhaps TRBD1 as D (6 bases). This CDR3 region has 15 residues. Germline V lookup: CDR1 KGHDR, CDR2 SFDVKD. Trimming left V 9 bases short and J 2 bases short, with 16 bases between. Here the CDR3 DNA reads TGTGCCACCGGAGGTCAGGGGTTGGGCAATCAGCCCCAGCATTTT. Protein: CATGGQGLGNQPQHF.

This clonotype occurred many times. The V and J genes are TRBV4-1 and TRBJ1-4; D is ambiguous. Between the trimmed V and J ends, which lost 3 bases and 0 bases, there was a span of 11 bases. The CDR3 contains 16 residues. Germline V gene lookup returns CDR1 MGHRA and CDR2 YSYEKL. The CDR3 coding sequence is TGCGCCAGCAGCCAGGGGAATCATGCAACTAATGAAAAACTGTTTTTT. Its translation is CASSQGNHATNEKLFF.

For this clonotype: One end of the junction is discordant with germline, which a read error may explain. V and J are TRBV7-7 and TRBJ2-5; possibly TRBD1 for D (5 bases). This CDR3 has 15 residues. Germline V gene lookup returns CDR1 SSHAT and CDR2 FNYEAQ (reference sequence). This CDR3 reads CASSQADSRQETQYF. The CDR3 region has the DNA TGTGCTAGCAGCCAAGCCGACAGCCGGCAAGAGACCCAGTACTTC.

This clonotype was detected only a few times. The CDR3 loop is CSAILNEQYF. The DNA for the CDR3 is TGCAGCGCCATCTTGAACGAGCAGTACTTC. The V and J genes are TRBV29-1 and TRBJ2-7, with unresolved D. Looked up from germline, CDR1 is SQVTM and CDR2 is ANQGSEA. CDR3 length equals 10 residues. Between the trimmed V and J ends, which lost 7 bases and 5 bases, there was a span of 9 bases.

This clonotype has just a few counts. This rearrangement joins TRBV29-1 to TRBJ2-7; D is undetermined. There are 12 residues in the CDR3. The ends were cut back, 4 bases at V and 3 bases at J, with 10 bases in the middle. Germline CDR1 is SQVTM and CDR2 is ANQGSEA. CDR3 in amino acids: CSVGLAGYEQYF. The DNA for the CDR3 is TGCAGCGTTGGATTGGCAGGCTACGAGCAGTACTTC.

This clonotype has at least ten counts. The chain links TRBV12-3 or TRBV12-4 to TRBJ2-7; D is uncertain. This CDR3 spans 12 amino acids. Trimming took off 2 bases at V and 7 bases at J, with 9 bases between the two ends. The CDR3 coding sequence is TGTGCCAGCAGTTTACAGGTTGAGGAGCAGTACTTC. Translation gives CASSLQVEEQYF.

V gene TRBV2 combines with J gene TRBJ2-5; possible D gene TRBD2, 5 bases. V was pared by 2 bases and J by 7 bases, with 17 bases between. In germline, CDR1 is SNHLY, CDR2 FYNNEI. CDR3 size: 15 residues. The chain's CDR3 is CASSERGGTGGTQYF. The CDR3, as DNA: TGTGCCAGCAGTGAACGGGGTGGCACGGGTGGGACCCAGTACTTC.

The V call is TRBV7-3, the J call TRBJ2-1, with D perhaps being TRBD1 or TRBD2 (5 bases each). V gave up 4 bases and J gave up 4 bases, with 20 bases separating them. The germline CDR1 and CDR2 sequences are SGHTA and FQGTGA. The CDR3 contains 17 residues. CDR3 in amino acids: CASSSRDPPSGYNEQFF. The CDR3 DNA is TGTGCCAGCAGCTCTCGGGACCCCCCCTCGGGTTACAATGAGCAGTTCTTC.

This clonotype was seen a few times. J is TRBJ1-6 and V is TRBV12-3 or TRBV12-4; no firm D call. The V end lost 5 bases, the J end lost 15 bases, and 17 bases lay between the germline ends. The CDR3 runs 13 residues. The DNA of the CDR3 is TGTGCCAGCAGTCCCTTCGAAACAGAAAACCTCCACTTT. Translated, it gives CASSPFETENLHF.

V usage is TRBV5-1 and J usage is TRBJ2-2; D call uncertain. Germline CDR1 is SGHRS and CDR2 is YFSETQ. CDR3 length: 13 amino acids. Trimming removed 4 bases from V and 4 bases from J, with 8 bases in between. The CDR3 coding sequence is TGCGCCAGCAGCAACGACGGCACCGGGGAGCTGTTTTTT. Residues: CASSNDGTGELFF.

The rearrangement uses TRBV27 and TRBJ1-4; D gene unclear. The V gene's germline CDR1 is MNHEY and CDR2 SMNVEV (reference sequence). The CDR3 totals 14 residues. V lost 6 bases and J 0 bases, leaving 8 bases between the germline ends. This chain's CDR3 is CASRDGATNEKLFF. The CDR3 DNA sequence: TGTGCCAGCAGGGATGGGGCAACTAATGAAAAACTGTTTTTT.

The CDR3 nucleotides are TGTGCCAGCAGCCCGGTTCGGGGAAAGGGCACTGAAGCTTTCTTT. Translation: CASSPVRGKGTEAFF. The chain links TRBV12-3 or TRBV12-4 to TRBJ1-1; D is uncertain. Trimming took off 6 bases at V and 4 bases at J, with 18 bases between the two ends. The length of the CDR3 is 15 residues.

There are a few counts of this clonotype. The chain links TRBV5-1 to TRBJ2-1; 10 bases align to TRBD2. Germline loops: CDR1 SGHRS, CDR2 YFSETQ. With V trimmed by 4 bases and J by 6 bases, 13 bases remained unmatched. The CDR3 totals 17 residues. Here the CDR3 reads CASSPETGLAGANEQFF. The CDR3 nucleotides read TGCGCCAGCAGCCCCGAAACAGGGCTAGCGGGAGCCAATGAGCAGTTCTTC.

This clonotype was seen many times. The J gene is TRBJ2-3, the V gene TRBV7-2, with a possible D match to TRBD2 (6 bases). V was pared by 6 bases and J by 2 bases, with 12 bases between. The germline gives CDR1 SGHTA, CDR2 FQGNSA. The CDR3 runs to 14 residues. This chain's CDR3 is CASSQAGPTDTQYF. CDR3 nucleotide sequence: TGTGCCAGCAGTCAGGCGGGGCCCACAGATACGCAGTATTTT.

The J gene is TRBJ1-2, the V gene TRBV30, with 8 positions matching TRBD1. Germline V gene lookup returns CDR1 GTSNPN and CDR2 SVGIG (reference sequence). The CDR3 runs 14 residues. In DNA, the CDR3 is TGTGCTTTAATTCGACAGGGGAGAAACTATGGCTACACCTTC. It specifies CALIRQGRNYGYTF.

V and J are TRBV29-1 and TRBJ2-3; 7 nucleotides line up with TRBD2. CDR1 and CDR2 (germline): SQVTM, ANQGSEA. The V and J ends lost 5 bases and 2 bases, in that order; junction bases with no gene match: 7. The CDR3 runs 14 residues. The chain's CDR3 is CSVMVAGHTDTQYF. CDR3 nucleotide sequence: TGCAGCGTTATGGTAGCGGGCCACACAGATACGCAGTATTTT.

The V gene is TRBV27, the J gene TRBJ2-3; weak D call: TRBD1 (6 bases). Trimming removed 5 bases at V and 6 bases at J, with 15 bases between. This CDR3 contains 14 residues. The germline V gene encodes CDR1 MNHEY and CDR2 SMNVEV (reference sequence). The CDR3 DNA reads TGTGCCAGCAGTCAGAGGACAGCCTGGGATACGCAGTATTTT. As protein: CASSQRTAWDTQYF.

This sequence joins TRBV7-2 and TRBJ2-1; TRBD1 matches 7 bases. This CDR3 region has 13 residues. CDR1 and CDR2 from the germline V gene are SGHTA and FQGNSA. J gave up 8 bases and V 6 bases, and 7 bases lay outside the gene matches. This CDR3 is CASRTTGPDEQFF. CDR3 DNA sequence: TGTGCCAGCAGAACGACAGGGCCGGATGAGCAGTTCTTC.

Ten or more counts support this clonotype. V is TRBV5-1 and J is TRBJ2-5; 8 bases align to TRBD1. The CDR3 is 16 residues long. V dropped 5 bases and J dropped 2; count of bases not matched to a gene: 11. Per the germline V gene, CDR1 is SGHRS and CDR2 is YFSETQ. In DNA form, the CDR3 reads TGCGCCAGCAGGCACGGACAGGGTGCGCCGCAAGAGACCCAGTACTTC. Amino acids: CASRHGQGAPQETQYF.